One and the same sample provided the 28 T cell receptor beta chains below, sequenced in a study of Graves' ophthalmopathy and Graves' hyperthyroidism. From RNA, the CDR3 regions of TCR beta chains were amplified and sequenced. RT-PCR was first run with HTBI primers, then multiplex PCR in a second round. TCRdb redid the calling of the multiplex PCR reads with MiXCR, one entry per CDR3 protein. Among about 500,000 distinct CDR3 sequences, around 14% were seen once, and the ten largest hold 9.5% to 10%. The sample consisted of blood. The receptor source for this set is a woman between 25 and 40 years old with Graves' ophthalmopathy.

The chain's CDR3 is CASSYSILTGIGGGGELFF. CDR3 nucleotides: TGTGCCAGCAGTTACTCGATCTTGACAGGGATCGGGGGGGGCGGGGAGCTGTTTTTT. The V and J genes are TRBV6-2 or TRBV6-3 and TRBJ2-2; D might be TRBD2 (8 bases). Trimming left V 0 bases short and J 7 bases short, with 24 bases between. This CDR3 spans 19 amino acids. Per the germline V gene, CDR1 is MNHEY and CDR2 is SVGEGT.

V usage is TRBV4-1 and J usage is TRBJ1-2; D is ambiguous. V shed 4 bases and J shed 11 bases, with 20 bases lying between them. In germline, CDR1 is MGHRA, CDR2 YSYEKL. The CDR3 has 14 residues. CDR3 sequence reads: CASSPKVPPTVYTF. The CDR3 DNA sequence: TGCGCCAGCAGCCCAAAGGTCCCACCCACGGTGTACACCTTC.

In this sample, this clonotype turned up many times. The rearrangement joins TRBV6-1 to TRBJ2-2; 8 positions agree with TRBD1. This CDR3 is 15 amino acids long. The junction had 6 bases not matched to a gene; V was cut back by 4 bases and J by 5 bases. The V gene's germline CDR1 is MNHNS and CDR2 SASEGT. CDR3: CASSAQGALTGELFF. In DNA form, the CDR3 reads TGTGCCAGCAGTGCCCAGGGGGCCTTGACCGGGGAGCTGTTTTTT.

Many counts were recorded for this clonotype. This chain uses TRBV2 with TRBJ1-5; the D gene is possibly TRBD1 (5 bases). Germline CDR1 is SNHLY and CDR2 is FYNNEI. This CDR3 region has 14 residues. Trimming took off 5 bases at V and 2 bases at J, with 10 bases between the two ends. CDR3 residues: CASSMRGGNQPQHF. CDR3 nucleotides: TGTGCCAGCAGTATGCGAGGGGGCAATCAGCCCCAGCATTTT.

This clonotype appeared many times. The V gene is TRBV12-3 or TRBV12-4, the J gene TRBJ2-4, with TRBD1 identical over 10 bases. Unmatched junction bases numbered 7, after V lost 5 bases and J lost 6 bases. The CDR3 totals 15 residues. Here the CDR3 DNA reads TGTGCCAGCAGTCAGAGACAGGGGGCCGGAAACATTCAGTACTTC. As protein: CASSQRQGAGNIQYF.

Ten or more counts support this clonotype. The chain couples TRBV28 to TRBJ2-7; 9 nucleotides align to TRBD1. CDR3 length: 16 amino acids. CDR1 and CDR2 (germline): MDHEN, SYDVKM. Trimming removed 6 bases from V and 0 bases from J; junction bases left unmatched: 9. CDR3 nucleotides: TGTGCCAGCAGCTTGGATGGGACAGGGCACTCCTACGAGCAGTACTTC. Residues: CASSLDGTGHSYEQYF.

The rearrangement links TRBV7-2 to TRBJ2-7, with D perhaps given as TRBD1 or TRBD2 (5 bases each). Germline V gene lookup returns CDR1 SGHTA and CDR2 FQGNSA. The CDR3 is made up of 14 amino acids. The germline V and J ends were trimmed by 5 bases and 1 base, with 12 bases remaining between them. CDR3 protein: CASSRDAHSYEQYF. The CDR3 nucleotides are TGTGCCAGCAGCCGGGACGCCCATTCCTACGAGCAGTACTTC. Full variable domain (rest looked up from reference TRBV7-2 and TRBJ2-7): GAGVSQSPSNKVTEKGKDVELRCDPISGHTALYWYRQSLGQGLEFLIYFQGNSAPDKSGLPSDRFSAERTGGSVSTLTIQRTQQEDSAVYLCASSRDAHSYEQYFGPGTRLTVT.

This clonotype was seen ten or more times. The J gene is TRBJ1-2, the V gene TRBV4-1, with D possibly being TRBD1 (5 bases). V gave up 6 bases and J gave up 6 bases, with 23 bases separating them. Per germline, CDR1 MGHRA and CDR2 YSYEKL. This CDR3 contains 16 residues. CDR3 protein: CASSPNLKGTPNGYTF. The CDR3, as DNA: TGCGCCAGCAGTCCTAATTTGAAGGGGACTCCTAATGGCTACACCTTC.

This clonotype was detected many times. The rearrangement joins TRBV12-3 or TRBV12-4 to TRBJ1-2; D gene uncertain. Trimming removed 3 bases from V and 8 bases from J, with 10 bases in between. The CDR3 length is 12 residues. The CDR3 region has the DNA TGTGCCAGCAGTTTGGAGGTGCGGGGCTACACCTTC. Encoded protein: CASSLEVRGYTF.

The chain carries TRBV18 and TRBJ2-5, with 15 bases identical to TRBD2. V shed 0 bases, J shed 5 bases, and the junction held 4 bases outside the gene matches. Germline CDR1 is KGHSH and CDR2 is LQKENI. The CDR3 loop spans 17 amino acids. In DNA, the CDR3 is TGTGCCAGCTCACCACCCGGGACTAGCGGGAGGAGTGAGACCCAGTACTTC. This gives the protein CASSPPGTSGRSETQYF.

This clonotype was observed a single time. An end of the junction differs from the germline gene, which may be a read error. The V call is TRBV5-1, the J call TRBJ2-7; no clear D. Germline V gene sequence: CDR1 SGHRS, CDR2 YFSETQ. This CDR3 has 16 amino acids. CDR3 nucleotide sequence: TGCGCCAGCAGCGCAAGGTCTATTGGCCTGTTGGACGAGCGGTACTTC. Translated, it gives CASSARSIGLLDERYF.

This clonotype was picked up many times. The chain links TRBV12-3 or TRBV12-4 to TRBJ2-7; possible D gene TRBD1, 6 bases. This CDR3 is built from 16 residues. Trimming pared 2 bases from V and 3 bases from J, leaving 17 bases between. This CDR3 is CASSLPEPRGNYEQYF. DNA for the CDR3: TGTGCCAGCAGTTTACCGGAGCCGAGGGGGAACTACGAGCAGTACTTC.

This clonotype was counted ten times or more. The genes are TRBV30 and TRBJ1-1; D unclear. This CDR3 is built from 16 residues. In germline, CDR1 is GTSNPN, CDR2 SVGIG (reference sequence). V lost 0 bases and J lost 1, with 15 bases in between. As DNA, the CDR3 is TGTGCCTGGAGTGTACACCCAATAGGAGGGAACACTGAAGCTTTCTTT. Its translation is CAWSVHPIGGNTEAFF.

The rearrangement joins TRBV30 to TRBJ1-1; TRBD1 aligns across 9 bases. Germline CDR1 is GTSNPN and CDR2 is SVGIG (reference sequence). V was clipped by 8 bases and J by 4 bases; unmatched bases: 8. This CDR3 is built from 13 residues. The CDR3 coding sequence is TGTGCCCTCATTCGACAGGGGGGCACTGAAGCTTTCTTT. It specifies CALIRQGGTEAFF.

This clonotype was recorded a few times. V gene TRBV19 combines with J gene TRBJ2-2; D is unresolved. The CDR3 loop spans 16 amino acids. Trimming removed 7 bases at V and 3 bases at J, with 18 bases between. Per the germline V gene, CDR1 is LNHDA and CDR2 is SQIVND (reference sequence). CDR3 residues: CASTSPLYRDTGELFF. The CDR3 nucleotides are TGTGCCAGTACCTCCCCCCTCTACAGAGACACCGGGGAGCTGTTTTTT.

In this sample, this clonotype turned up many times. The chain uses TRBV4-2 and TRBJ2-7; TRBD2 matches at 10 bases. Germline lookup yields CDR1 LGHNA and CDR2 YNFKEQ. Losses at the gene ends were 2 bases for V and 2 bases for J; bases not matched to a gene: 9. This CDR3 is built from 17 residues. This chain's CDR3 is CASSQPPAAGGAYEQYF. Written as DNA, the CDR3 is TGTGCCAGCAGCCAACCCCCGGCAGCGGGAGGGGCCTACGAGCAGTACTTC.

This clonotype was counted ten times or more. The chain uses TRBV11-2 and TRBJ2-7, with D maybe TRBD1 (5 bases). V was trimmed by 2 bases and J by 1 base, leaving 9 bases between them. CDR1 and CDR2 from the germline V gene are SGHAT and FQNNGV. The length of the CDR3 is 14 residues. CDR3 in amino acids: CASSLSRASYEQYF. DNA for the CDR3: TGTGCCAGCAGCTTAAGCAGGGCTTCCTACGAGCAGTACTTC.

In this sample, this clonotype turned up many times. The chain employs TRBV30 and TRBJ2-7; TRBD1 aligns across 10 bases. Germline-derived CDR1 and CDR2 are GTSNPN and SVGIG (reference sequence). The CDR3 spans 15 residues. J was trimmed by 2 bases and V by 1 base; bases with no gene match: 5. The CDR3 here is CAWSGAGTGAYEQYF. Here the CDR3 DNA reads TGTGCCTGGAGTGGGGCCGGGACAGGGGCCTACGAGCAGTACTTC.

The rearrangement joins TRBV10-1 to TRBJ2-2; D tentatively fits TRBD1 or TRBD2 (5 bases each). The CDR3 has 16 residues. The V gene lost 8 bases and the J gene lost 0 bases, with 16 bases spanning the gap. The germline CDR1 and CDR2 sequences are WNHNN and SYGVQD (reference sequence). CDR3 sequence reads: CASAGTGRSNTGELFF. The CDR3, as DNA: TGCGCCAGCGCCGGGACGGGACGGTCGAACACCGGGGAGCTGTTTTTT.

CDR3 region: CASKDGYYGYTF. As DNA, the CDR3 is TGTGCCAGTAAGGACGGATACTATGGCTACACCTTC. The V and J genes are TRBV19 and TRBJ1-2; D not certain. Germline V gene lookup returns CDR1 LNHDA and CDR2 SQIVND (reference sequence). Deletions cut 7 bases from V and 3 bases from J, with 9 bases between. The CDR3 is made up of 12 amino acids.

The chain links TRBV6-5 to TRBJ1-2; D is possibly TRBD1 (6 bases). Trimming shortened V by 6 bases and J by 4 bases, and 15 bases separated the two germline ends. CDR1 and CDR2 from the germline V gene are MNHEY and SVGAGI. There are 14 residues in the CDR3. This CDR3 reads CASSLNRDGYGYTF. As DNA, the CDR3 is TGTGCCAGCAGCTTAAACAGGGACGGCTATGGCTACACCTTC.

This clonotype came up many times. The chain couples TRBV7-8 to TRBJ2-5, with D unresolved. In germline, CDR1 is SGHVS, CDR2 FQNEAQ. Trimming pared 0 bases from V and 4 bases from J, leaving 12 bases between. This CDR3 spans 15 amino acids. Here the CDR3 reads CASSLARLGTETQYF. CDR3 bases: TGTGCCAGCAGCTTAGCGAGGCTAGGCACAGAGACCCAGTACTTC.

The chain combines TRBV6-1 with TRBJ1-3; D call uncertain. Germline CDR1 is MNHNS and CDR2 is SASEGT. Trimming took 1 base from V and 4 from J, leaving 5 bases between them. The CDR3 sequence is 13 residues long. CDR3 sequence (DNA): TGTGCCAGCAGTGAAGAGGGAGGAAACACCATATATTTT. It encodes CASSEEGGNTIYF.

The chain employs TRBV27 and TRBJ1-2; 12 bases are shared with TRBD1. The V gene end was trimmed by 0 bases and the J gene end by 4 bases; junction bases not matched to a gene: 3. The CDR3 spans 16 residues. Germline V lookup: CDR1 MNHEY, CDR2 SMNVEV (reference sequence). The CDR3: CASSLSGTGGPYGYTF. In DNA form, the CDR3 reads TGTGCCAGCAGTTTATCCGGGACAGGGGGCCCCTATGGCTACACCTTC.

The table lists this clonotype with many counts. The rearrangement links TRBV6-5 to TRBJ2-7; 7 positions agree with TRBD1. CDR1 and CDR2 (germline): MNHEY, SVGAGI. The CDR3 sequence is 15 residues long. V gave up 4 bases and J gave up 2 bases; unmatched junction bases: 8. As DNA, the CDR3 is TGTGCCAGCAGTTCCAGGGGGTCCCCAACCTACGAGCAGTACTTC. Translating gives CASSSRGSPTYEQYF.

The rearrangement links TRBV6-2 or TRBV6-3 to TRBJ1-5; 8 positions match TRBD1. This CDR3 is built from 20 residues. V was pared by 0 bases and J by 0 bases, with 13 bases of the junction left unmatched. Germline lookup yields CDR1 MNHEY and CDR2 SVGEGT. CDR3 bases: TGTGCCAGCAGTTACTCGAGTTTAGGGACAGGAGGCTATAGCAATCAGCCCCAGCATTTT. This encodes CASSYSSLGTGGYSNQPQHF.

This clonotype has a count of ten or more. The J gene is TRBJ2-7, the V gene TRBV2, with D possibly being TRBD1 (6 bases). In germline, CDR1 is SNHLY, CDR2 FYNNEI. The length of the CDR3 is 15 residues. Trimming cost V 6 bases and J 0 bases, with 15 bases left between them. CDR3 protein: CASSPGQRYSYEQYF. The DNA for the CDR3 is TGTGCCAGCAGCCCTGGACAGAGATACTCCTACGAGCAGTACTTC. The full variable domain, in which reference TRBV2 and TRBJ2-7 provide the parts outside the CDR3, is EPEVTQTPSHQVTQMGQEVILRCVPISNHLYFYWYRQILGQKVEFLVSFYNNEISEKSEIFDDQFSVERPDGSNFTLKIRSTKLEDSAMYFCASSPGQRYSYEQYFGPGTRLTVT.

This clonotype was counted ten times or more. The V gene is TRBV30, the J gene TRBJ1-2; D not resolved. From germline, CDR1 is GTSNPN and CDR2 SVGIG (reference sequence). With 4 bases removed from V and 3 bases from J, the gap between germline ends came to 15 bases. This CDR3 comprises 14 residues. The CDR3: CAWNYFPGDYGYTF. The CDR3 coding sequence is TGTGCCTGGAACTATTTCCCCGGGGACTATGGCTACACCTTC.